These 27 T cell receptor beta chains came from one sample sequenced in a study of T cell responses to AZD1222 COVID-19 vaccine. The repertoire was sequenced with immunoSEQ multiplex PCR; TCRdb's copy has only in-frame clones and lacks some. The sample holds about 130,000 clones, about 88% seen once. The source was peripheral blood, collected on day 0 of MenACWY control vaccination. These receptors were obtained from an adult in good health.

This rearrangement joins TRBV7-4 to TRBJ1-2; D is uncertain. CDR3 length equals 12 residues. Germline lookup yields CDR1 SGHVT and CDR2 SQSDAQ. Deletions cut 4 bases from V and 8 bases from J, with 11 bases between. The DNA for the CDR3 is TGTGCCAGCAGCTCAGTTTGGGCAGGCTACACCTTC. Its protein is CASSSVWAGYTF.

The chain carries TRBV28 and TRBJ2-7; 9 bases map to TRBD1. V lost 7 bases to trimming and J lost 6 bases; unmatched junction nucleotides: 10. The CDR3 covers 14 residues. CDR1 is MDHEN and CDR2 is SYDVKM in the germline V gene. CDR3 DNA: TGTGCCAGCACCACAGGGGGCGAAAGTTTCGAGCAGTACTTC. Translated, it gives CASTTGGESFEQYF.

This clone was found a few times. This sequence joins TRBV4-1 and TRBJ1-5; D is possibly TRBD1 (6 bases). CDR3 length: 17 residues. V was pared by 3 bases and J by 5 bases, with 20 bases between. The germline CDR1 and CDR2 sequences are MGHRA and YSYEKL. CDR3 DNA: TGCGCCAGCAGCCACCCAGGTGCCAGAGAGGGGGATCAGCCCCAGCATTTT. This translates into CASSHPGAREGDQPQHF.

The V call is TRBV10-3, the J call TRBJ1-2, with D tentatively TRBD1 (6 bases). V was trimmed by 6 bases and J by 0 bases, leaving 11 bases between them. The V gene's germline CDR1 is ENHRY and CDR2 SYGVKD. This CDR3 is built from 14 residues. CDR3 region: CAIRGGTTNYGYTF. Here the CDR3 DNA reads TGTGCCATCAGGGGGGGGACAACTAACTATGGCTACACCTTC.

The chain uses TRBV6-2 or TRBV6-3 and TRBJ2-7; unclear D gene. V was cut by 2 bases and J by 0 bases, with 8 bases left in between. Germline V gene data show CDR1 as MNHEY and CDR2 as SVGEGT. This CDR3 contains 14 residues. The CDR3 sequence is CASSYDTFSYEQYF. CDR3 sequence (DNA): TGTGCCAGCAGTTACGATACCTTCTCCTACGAGCAGTACTTC.

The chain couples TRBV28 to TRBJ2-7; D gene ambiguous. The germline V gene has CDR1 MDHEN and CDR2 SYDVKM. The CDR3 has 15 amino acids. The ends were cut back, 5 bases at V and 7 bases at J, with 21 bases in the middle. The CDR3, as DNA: TGTGCCAGCAGTCCATACGGGTCGATAATGTGGGAGCAGTACTTC. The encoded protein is CASSPYGSIMWEQYF.

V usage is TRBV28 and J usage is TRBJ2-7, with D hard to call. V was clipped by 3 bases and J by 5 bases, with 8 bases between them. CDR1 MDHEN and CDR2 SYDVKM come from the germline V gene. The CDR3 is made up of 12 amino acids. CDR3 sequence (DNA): TGTGCCAGCAGTTTTACGTTCCACGAGCAGTACTTC. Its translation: CASSFTFHEQYF.

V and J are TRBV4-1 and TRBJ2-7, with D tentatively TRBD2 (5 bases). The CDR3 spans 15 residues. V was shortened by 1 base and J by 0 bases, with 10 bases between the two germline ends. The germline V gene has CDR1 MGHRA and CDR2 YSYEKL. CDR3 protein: CASSQGETSSYEQYF. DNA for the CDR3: TGCGCCAGCAGCCAAGGGGAGACCAGCTCCTACGAGCAGTACTTC.

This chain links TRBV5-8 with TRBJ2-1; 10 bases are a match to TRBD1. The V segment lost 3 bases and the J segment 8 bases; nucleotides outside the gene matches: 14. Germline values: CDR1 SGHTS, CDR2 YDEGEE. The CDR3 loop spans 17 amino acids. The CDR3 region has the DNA TGTGCCAGCAGCTATATATCTCCGGGACAGGGGACAGATGAGCAGTTCTTC. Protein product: CASSYISPGQGTDEQFF.

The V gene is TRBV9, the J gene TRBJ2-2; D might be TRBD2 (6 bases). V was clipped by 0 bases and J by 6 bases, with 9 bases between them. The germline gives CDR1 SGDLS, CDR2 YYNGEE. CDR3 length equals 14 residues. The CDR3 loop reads CASSVAGGAGELFF. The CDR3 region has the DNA TGTGCCAGCAGCGTAGCGGGCGGGGCCGGGGAGCTGTTTTTT. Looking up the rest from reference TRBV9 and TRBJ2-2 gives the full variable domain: DSGVTQTPKHLITATGQRVTLRCSPRSGDLSVYWYQQSLDQGLQFLIQYYNGEERAKGNILERFSAQQFPDLHSELNLSSLELGDSALYFCASSVAGGAGELFFGEGSRLTVL.

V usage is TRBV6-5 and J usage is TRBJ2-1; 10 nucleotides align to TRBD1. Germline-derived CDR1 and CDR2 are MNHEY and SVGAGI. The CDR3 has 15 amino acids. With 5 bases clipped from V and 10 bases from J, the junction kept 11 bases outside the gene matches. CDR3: CASSRTGTGVEEQFF. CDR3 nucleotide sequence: TGTGCCAGCAGTCGAACCGGGACAGGGGTTGAGGAGCAGTTCTTC.

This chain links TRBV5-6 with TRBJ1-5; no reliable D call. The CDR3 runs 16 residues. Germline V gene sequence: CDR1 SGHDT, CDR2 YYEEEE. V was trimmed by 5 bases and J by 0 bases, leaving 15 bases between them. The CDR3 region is CASSSRQYYSNQPQHF. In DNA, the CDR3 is TGTGCCAGCAGTAGTAGGCAGTATTATAGCAATCAGCCCCAGCATTTT. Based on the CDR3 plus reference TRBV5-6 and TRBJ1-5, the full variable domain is DAGVTQSPTHLIKTRGQQVTLRCSPKSGHDTVSWYQQALGQGPQFIFQYYEEEERQRGNFPDRFSGHQFPNYSSELNVNALLLGDSALYLCASSSRQYYSNQPQHFGDGTRLSIL.

The CDR3, as DNA: TGTGCCAGTAATCGGAACACTGAAGCTTTCTTT. Its translation: CASNRNTEAFF. This chain links TRBV19 with TRBJ1-1; D unclear. The CDR3 is 11 residues long. The V gene lost 7 bases and the J gene lost 1 base, with 4 bases spanning the gap. The germline gives CDR1 LNHDA, CDR2 SQIVND (reference sequence).

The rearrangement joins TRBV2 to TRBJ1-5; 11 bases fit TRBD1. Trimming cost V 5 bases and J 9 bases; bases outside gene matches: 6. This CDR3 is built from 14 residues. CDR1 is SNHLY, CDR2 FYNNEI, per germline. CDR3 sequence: CASSRGTGGRPQHF. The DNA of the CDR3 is TGTGCCAGCAGTAGGGGGACAGGGGGACGGCCCCAGCATTTT.

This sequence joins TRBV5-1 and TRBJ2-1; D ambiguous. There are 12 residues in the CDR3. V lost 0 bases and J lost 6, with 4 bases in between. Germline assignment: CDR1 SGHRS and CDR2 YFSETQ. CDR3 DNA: TGCGCCAGCAGCTTGGCCAGCAATGAGCAGTTCTTC. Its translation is CASSLASNEQFF.

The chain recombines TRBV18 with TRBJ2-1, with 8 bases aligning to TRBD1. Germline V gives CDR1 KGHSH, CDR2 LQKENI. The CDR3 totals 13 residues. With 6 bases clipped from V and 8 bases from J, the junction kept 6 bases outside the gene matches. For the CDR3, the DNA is TGTGCCAGCTCCCTGGACAGGGTAGATGAGCAGTTCTTC. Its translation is CASSLDRVDEQFF.

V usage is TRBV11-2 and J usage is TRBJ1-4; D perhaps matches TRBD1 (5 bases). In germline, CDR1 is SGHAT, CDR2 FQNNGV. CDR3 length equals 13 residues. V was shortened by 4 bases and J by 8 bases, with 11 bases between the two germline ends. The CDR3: CASSSIRGEKLFF. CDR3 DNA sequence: TGTGCCAGCAGCTCTATCCGGGGGGAAAAACTGTTTTTT.

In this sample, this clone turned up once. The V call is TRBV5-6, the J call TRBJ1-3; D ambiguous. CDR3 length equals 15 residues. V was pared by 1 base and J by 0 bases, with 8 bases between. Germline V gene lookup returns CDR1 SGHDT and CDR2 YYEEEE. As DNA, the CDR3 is TGTGCCAGCAGCTTGTCGGCAGGCTCTGGAAACACCATATATTTT. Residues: CASSLSAGSGNTIYF.

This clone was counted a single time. The CDR3 DNA sequence: TGTGCCAGCAGTTTAGGAAGATCCAGCTCCTACGAGCAGTACTTC. This sequence encodes CASSLGRSSSYEQYF. V is TRBV28 and J is TRBJ2-7; D not resolved. This CDR3 has 15 amino acids. The germline CDR1 and CDR2 sequences are MDHEN and SYDVKM. The ends were cut back, 2 bases at V and 0 bases at J, with 11 bases in the middle.

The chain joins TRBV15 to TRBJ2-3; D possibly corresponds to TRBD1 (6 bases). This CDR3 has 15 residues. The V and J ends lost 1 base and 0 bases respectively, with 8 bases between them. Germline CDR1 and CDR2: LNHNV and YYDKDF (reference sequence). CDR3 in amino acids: CATSRGTDSTDTQYF. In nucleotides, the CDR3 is TGTGCCACCAGCAGAGGGACAGATAGCACAGATACGCAGTATTTT.

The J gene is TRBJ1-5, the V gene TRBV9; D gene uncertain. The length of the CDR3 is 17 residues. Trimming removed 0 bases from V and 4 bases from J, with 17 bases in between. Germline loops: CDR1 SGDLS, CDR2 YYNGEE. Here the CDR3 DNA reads TGTGCCAGCAGCGTAGTTTGGTCAATAGTAATGAATCAGCCCCAGCATTTT. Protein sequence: CASSVVWSIVMNQPQHF.

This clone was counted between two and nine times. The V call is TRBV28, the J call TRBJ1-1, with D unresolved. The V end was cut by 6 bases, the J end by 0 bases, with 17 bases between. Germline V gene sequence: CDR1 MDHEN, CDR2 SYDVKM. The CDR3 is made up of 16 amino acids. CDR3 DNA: TGTGCCAGCAGCCAAGCCGGCCGCCAAATGAACACTGAAGCTTTCTTT. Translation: CASSQAGRQMNTEAFF.

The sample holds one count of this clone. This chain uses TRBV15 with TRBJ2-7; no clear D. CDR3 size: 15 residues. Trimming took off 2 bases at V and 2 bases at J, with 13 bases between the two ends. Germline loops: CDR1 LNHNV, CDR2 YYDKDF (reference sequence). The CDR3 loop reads CATSRIGSQAYEQYF. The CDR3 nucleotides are TGTGCCACCAGCAGAATTGGTAGCCAAGCCTACGAGCAGTACTTC.

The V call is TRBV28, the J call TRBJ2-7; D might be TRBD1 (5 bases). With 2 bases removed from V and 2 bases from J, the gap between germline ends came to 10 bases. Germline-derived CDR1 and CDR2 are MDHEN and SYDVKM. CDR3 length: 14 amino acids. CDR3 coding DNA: TGTGCCAGCAGTTTACCCCAGGGCCCCTACGAGCAGTACTTC. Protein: CASSLPQGPYEQYF. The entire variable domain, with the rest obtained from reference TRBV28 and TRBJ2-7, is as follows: DVKVTQSSRYLVKRTGEKVFLECVQDMDHENMFWYRQDPGLGLRLIYFSYDVKMKEKGDIPEGYSVSREKKERFSLILESASTNQTSMYLCASSLPQGPYEQYFGPGTRLTVT.

The CDR3 here is CASRTMGQGSAGELFF. The CDR3 nucleotides read TGCGCCAGCAGGACGATGGGACAGGGAAGTGCCGGGGAGCTGTTTTTT. V is TRBV5-1 and J is TRBJ2-2, with 9 bases identical to TRBD1. With 5 bases clipped from V and 6 bases from J, the junction kept 11 bases outside the gene matches. CDR1 is SGHRS and CDR2 is YFSETQ in the germline V gene. The CDR3 runs to 16 residues.

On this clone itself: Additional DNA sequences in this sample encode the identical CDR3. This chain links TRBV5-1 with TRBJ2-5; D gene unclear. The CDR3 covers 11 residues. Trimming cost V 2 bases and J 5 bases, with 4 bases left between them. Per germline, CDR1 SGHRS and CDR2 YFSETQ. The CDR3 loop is CASSFKETQYF. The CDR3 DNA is TGCGCCAGCAGCTTCAAGGAGACCCAGTACTTC.

In DNA form, the CDR3 reads TGTGCCAGCAGCCAACCCCCTTGGGCGGGAGGAGAGACCCAGTACTTC. This sequence encodes CASSQPPWAGGETQYF. The J gene is TRBJ2-5, the V gene TRBV16, with 8 bases matching TRBD2. There are 16 residues in the CDR3. Losses at the gene ends were 2 bases for V and 4 bases for J; bases not matched to a gene: 9. Germline CDR1 and CDR2: KGHSY and FQNENV. Based on the CDR3 plus reference TRBV16 and TRBJ2-5, the full variable domain is GEEVAQTPKHLVRGEGQKAKLYCAPIKGHSYVFWYQQVLKNEFKFLISFQNENVFDETGMPKERFSAKCLPNSPCSLEIQATKLEDSAVYFCASSQPPWAGGETQYFGPGTRLLVL.